The next 18 T cell receptor beta chains were all read from a single sample in a study of early stage breast cancer tumors. Method: immunoSEQ multiplex PCR; TCRdb's copy keeps in-frame clones and lacks some. The sample holds tens of thousands of clones; around three quarters are singletons and the top ten take approximately 3%. Sequencing was done on a sample of blood. These receptor sequences come from a young adult with breast cancer.

The chain uses TRBV7-2 and TRBJ2-1; TRBD2 matches 9 bases. The V gene's germline CDR1 is SGHTA and CDR2 FQGNSA. J lost 8 bases, V lost 1 base, and 9 bases had no gene match. CDR3 length: 16 amino acids. CDR3 protein: CASSLESSSGNYEQFF. In nucleotides, the CDR3 is TGTGCCAGCAGCTTAGAATCCTCTAGCGGGAATTATGAGCAGTTCTTC.

J is TRBJ2-3 and V is TRBV21-1; the D segment call TRBD2 is taken from the table without a DNA check. TRBV21-1 is an annotated pseudogene. The CDR3 contains 13 residues. The CDR3 coding sequence is TGTGCCAGCAGCGAGGGGGGGACAGATACGCAGTATTTT. Translation gives CASSEGGTDTQYF.

The rearrangement uses TRBV6-6 and TRBJ2-1, with D possibly TRBD1 on 5 matching bases. Germline-derived CDR1 and CDR2 are MNHNY and SVGAGI (reference sequence). With 7 bases removed from V and 6 bases from J, the gap between germline ends came to 13 bases. The CDR3 covers 13 residues. The CDR3 loop is CASTRVPSNEQFF. The CDR3 nucleotides are TGTGCCAGCACCAGGGTTCCTTCCAATGAGCAGTTCTTC.

V is TRBV6-4 and J is TRBJ1-5; D call uncertain. V was cut by 4 bases and J by 6 bases, with 7 bases left in between. The germline V gene encodes CDR1 MRHNA and CDR2 SNTAGT. There are 12 residues in the CDR3. The CDR3 reads CASSGRIQPQHF. In DNA form, the CDR3 reads TGTGCCAGCAGTGGACGGATTCAGCCCCAGCATTTT.

The chain has TRBV6-6 and TRBJ1-1; 8 nucleotides align to TRBD1. The CDR3 length is 15 residues. The germline V gene has CDR1 MNHNY and CDR2 SVGAGI (reference sequence). The ends lost 5 bases at V and 1 base at J; junction bases unmatched: 6. The CDR3 DNA is TGTGCCAGCAGTATCCCCGGGACAGGGAACACTGAAGCTTTCTTT. Translating it yields CASSIPGTGNTEAFF.

The sample holds a few counts of this clone. This sequence joins TRBV19 and TRBJ2-7, with D maybe TRBD2 (5 bases). In germline, CDR1 is LNHDA, CDR2 SQIVND (reference sequence). There are 13 residues in the CDR3. Trimming took 4 bases from V and 3 from J, leaving 10 bases between them. In nucleotides, the CDR3 is TGTGCCAGTAGTACGGACCGGGGCTACGAGCAGTACTTC. Encoded protein: CASSTDRGYEQYF.

This clone was detected only once. V and J are TRBV11-2 and TRBJ2-1, with 9 bases that match TRBD2. Looked up from germline, CDR1 is SGHAT and CDR2 is FQNNGV. Losses at the gene ends were 6 bases for V and 4 bases for J; bases not matched to a gene: 10. The CDR3 covers 16 residues. The CDR3 region has the DNA TGTGCCAGCAGAAAAATAGCGGGAGTCTCGTACAATGAGCAGTTCTTC. Protein product: CASRKIAGVSYNEQFF.

This rearrangement joins TRBV10-3 to TRBJ2-7; the D call may be TRBD1 or TRBD2 (5 bases each). The CDR3 extends over 13 amino acids. Between the trimmed V and J ends, which lost 2 bases and 2 bases, there was a span of 7 bases. Germline-derived CDR1 and CDR2 are ENHRY and SYGVKD. This CDR3 is CAISERGAYEQYF. The DNA for the CDR3 is TGTGCCATCAGTGAGAGGGGAGCCTACGAGCAGTACTTC.

This chain uses TRBV29-1 with TRBJ2-7; 7 nucleotides align to TRBD2. V shed 5 bases and J 3 bases; nucleotides not matched to a gene: 7. Germline V lookup: CDR1 SQVTM, CDR2 ANQGSEA. The CDR3 runs to 13 residues. The CDR3 DNA reads TGCAGCGTTTGGGGAGGGGACTACTACGAGCAGTACTTC. Protein: CSVWGGDYYEQYF.

A few counts support this clone. Here the CDR3 reads CAWSGTGNSPLHF. The DNA for the CDR3 is TGTGCCTGGTCCGGGACAGGGAATTCACCCCTCCACTTT. The chain has TRBV30 and TRBJ1-6; 9 positions agree with TRBD1. The CDR3 is 13 amino acids. In germline, CDR1 is GTSNPN, CDR2 SVGIG (reference sequence). V shed 5 bases, J shed 7 bases, and the junction held 3 bases outside the gene matches.

The J gene is TRBJ2-1, the V gene TRBV5-6; 12 nucleotides align to TRBD1. The V gene's germline CDR1 is SGHDT and CDR2 YYEEEE. V lost 2 bases and J lost 2; bases outside the gene matches: 2. The CDR3 is made up of 16 amino acids. CDR3 nucleotides: TGTGCCAGCAGCTTAGGGACAGGGGGCACCTACAATGAGCAGTTCTTC. This encodes CASSLGTGGTYNEQFF.

The chain uses TRBV18 and TRBJ2-5, with D hard to call. Germline V gene data show CDR1 as KGHSH and CDR2 as LQKENI. This CDR3 is 14 amino acids long. V was cut by 2 bases and J by 2 bases, with 9 bases left in between. The CDR3: CASSPRPRQETQYF. CDR3 DNA: TGTGCCAGCTCACCAAGACCCAGACAAGAGACCCAGTACTTC.

J is TRBJ2-7 and V is TRBV19; 13 bases match TRBD2. The length of the CDR3 is 14 residues. Germline-derived CDR1 and CDR2 are LNHDA and SQIVND (reference sequence). V lost 7 bases, J lost 6 bases, and 6 bases stayed unmatched. CDR3 protein: CASKPGLAGSEQYF. CDR3 sequence (DNA): TGTGCCAGTAAACCGGGACTAGCGGGATCCGAGCAGTACTTC.

This chain connects TRBV7-2 to TRBJ2-3, with D hard to call. This CDR3 region has 13 residues. V was cut by 4 bases and J by 2 bases, with 7 bases left in between. The germline CDR1 and CDR2 sequences are SGHTA and FQGNSA. The CDR3 coding sequence is TGTGCCAGCAGCTACCGCCACACAGATACGCAGTATTTT. Its translation is CASSYRHTDTQYF.

The chain employs TRBV15 and TRBJ2-1, with D possibly being TRBD2 (6 bases). The CDR3 is 17 amino acids. The V gene's germline CDR1 is LNHNV and CDR2 YYDKDF (reference sequence). V lost 0 bases and J 5 bases, leaving 17 bases between the germline ends. DNA for the CDR3: TGTGCCACCAGCAGAGATCGGGAACTATCGGGGGACAATGAGCAGTTCTTC. Protein sequence: CATSRDRELSGDNEQFF. The complete variable domain, with remaining parts taken from reference TRBV15 and TRBJ2-1, reads DAMVIQNPRYQVTQFGKPVTLSCSQTLNHNVMYWYQQKSSQAPKLLFHYYDKDFNNEADTPDNFQSRRPNTSFCFLDIRSPGLGDTAMYLCATSRDRELSGDNEQFFGPGTRLTVL.

The rearrangement joins TRBV11-2 to TRBJ2-5, with 8 bases lining up with TRBD2. The ends lost 1 base at V and 5 bases at J; junction bases unmatched: 6. This CDR3 is built from 15 residues. Looked up from germline, CDR1 is SGHAT and CDR2 is FQNNGV. CDR3 protein: CASSLGGLGGETQYF. CDR3 sequence (DNA): TGTGCCAGCAGCTTAGGGGGACTAGGGGGGGAGACCCAGTACTTC.

This chain connects TRBV14 to TRBJ2-5; 8 bases are shared with TRBD2. The trim removed 0 bases at V and 1 base at J, leaving 7 bases unmatched. CDR1 and CDR2 from the germline V gene are SGHDN and FVKESK. This CDR3 has 17 residues. The CDR3 here is CASSQDRGGDFQETQYF. The DNA for the CDR3 is TGTGCCAGCAGCCAAGACCGGGGGGGAGATTTCCAAGAGACCCAGTACTTC.

The gene calls are TRBV10-1 and TRBJ2-1; D gene ambiguous. Trimming left V 0 bases short and J 4 bases short, with 13 bases between. CDR1 is WNHNN, CDR2 SYGVQD, per germline (reference sequence). The CDR3 has 16 amino acids. CDR3 loop: CASSESGSGPYNEQFF. In nucleotides, the CDR3 is TGCGCCAGCAGTGAGTCGGGCAGTGGGCCTTACAATGAGCAGTTCTTC.